The rows below give T cell receptor beta chains drawn from one sample of a study of radiation and T cells in renal cell carcinoma. Repertoires were generated with immunoSEQ multiplex PCR, while TCRdb's copy carries only in-frame clones and drops some. This sample yields tens of thousands of clones, of which 70% to 90% are seen a single time; approximately 22% belongs to the top ten. The specimen was blood, collected from a patient whose treatment included radiotherapy and nephrectomy. These receptors all stem from a woman in her 50s with renal cell carcinoma. The CDR3 runs from the conserved cysteine through the conserved F or W. A D gene is named only where the DNA matches it firmly. Size is omitted from some rows. Given values are once, few, many or a class for expanded clones.

abundance: NA
v_gene: TRBV13
j_gene: TRBJ2-1
d_gene: NA
CDR3aa: CASSFRDPINEQFF
CDR3nt: TGTGCCAGCAGCTTCCGGGACCCGATCAATGAGCAGTTCTTC

abundance: NA
v_gene: TRBV18
j_gene: TRBJ1-5
d_gene: NA
CDR3aa: CASSPGTVGNQPQHF
CDR3nt: TGTGCCAGCTCACCTGGGACGGTCGGCAATCAGCCCCAGCATTTT

abundance: NA
v_gene: TRBV10-1
j_gene: TRBJ2-7
d_gene: NA
CDR3aa: CASSESWVRSTEQYF
CDR3nt: TGCGCCAGCAGTGAGTCTTGGGTTAGGTCCACCGAGCAGTACTTC

abundance: few
v_gene: TRBV19
j_gene: TRBJ1-2
d_gene: NA
CDR3aa: CASSIHLTPYGYTF
CDR3nt: TGTGCCAGTAGTATTCACCTCACCCCCTATGGCTACACCTTC

abundance: NA
v_gene: TRBV11-2
j_gene: TRBJ2-5
d_gene: TRBD2
CDR3aa: CASSGPGGETQYF
CDR3nt: TGTGCCAGCAGCGGGCCGGGGGGGGAGACCCAGTACTTC

abundance: NA
v_gene: TRBV28
j_gene: TRBJ1-5
d_gene: NA
CDR3aa: CASRPDSNQPQHF
CDR3nt: TGTGCCAGCAGACCTGACAGCAATCAGCCCCAGCATTTT

abundance: once
v_gene: TRBV5-1
j_gene: TRBJ2-7
d_gene: TRBD1
CDR3aa: CASSSSGTGGEQYF
CDR3nt: TGCGCCAGCAGCTCTTCCGGGACAGGGGGCGAGCAGTACTTC

abundance: NA
v_gene: TRBV7-2
j_gene: TRBJ1-2
d_gene: NA
CDR3aa: CASSLVGAGANYGYTF
CDR3nt: TGTGCCAGCAGCTTAGTTGGGGCAGGGGCTAACTATGGCTACACCTTC

abundance: NA
v_gene: TRBV2
j_gene: TRBJ1-1
d_gene: NA
CDR3aa: CASSRREAPEAFF
CDR3nt: TGTGCCAGCAGCCGCAGGGAAGCCCCTGAAGCTTTCTTT

abundance: NA
v_gene: TRBV28
j_gene: TRBJ1-2
d_gene: TRBD1
CDR3aa: CASSLYDRVGHGYTF
CDR3nt: TGTGCCAGCAGTTTATACGACAGGGTAGGACATGGCTACACCTTC

abundance: NA
v_gene: TRBV5-1
j_gene: TRBJ1-1
d_gene: TRBD1
CDR3aa: CASSALTLGQGNTEAFF
CDR3nt: TGCGCCAGCAGCGCCCTCACCCTTGGACAGGGGAACACTGAAGCTTTCTTT

abundance: NA
v_gene: TRBV5-1
j_gene: TRBJ2-7
d_gene: NA
CDR3aa: CASTRDGYEQYF
CDR3nt: TGCGCCAGCACCCGGGACGGCTACGAGCAGTACTTC

abundance: few
v_gene: TRBV21-1
j_gene: TRBJ1-1
d_gene: NA
CDR3aa: CASSKIRTDNTEAFF
CDR3nt: TGTGCCAGCAGCAAAATTAGGACAGATAACACTGAAGCTTTCTTT

abundance: NA
v_gene: TRBV28
j_gene: TRBJ1-2
d_gene: TRBD1
CDR3aa: CASSLHRDRGLTSANYGYTF
CDR3nt: TGTGCCAGCAGTTTACACCGGGACAGGGGGCTAACATCAGCTAACTATGGCTACACCTTC

abundance: NA
v_gene: TRBV28
j_gene: TRBJ1-2
d_gene: NA
CDR3aa: CASSLSDGYGYTF
CDR3nt: TGTGCCAGCAGTTTATCGGATGGCTATGGCTACACCTTC

abundance: NA
v_gene: TRBV7-2
j_gene: TRBJ1-5
d_gene: NA
CDR3aa: CASTLTGGGQPQHF
CDR3nt: TGTGCCAGCACCTTGACGGGGGGTGGTCAGCCCCAGCATTTT

abundance: once
v_gene: TRBV28
j_gene: TRBJ2-7
d_gene: NA
CDR3aa: CASSFGSQVGNYEQYF
CDR3nt: TGTGCCAGCAGTTTCGGGTCACAGGTCGGGAATTACGAGCAGTACTTC

abundance: NA
v_gene: TRBV4-2
j_gene: TRBJ1-3
d_gene: NA
CDR3aa: CASSQETGLSGNTIYF
CDR3nt: TGTGCCAGCAGCCAAGAAACAGGGCTTTCGGGAAACACCATATATTTT

abundance: NA
v_gene: TRBV19
j_gene: TRBJ2-5
d_gene: TRBD2
CDR3aa: CASSKSGGSQETQYF
CDR3nt: TGTGCCAGTAGTAAGAGCGGGGGGAGCCAAGAGACCCAGTACTTC

abundance: few
v_gene: TRBV18
j_gene: TRBJ1-5
d_gene: NA
CDR3aa: CASSPLGGAGQPQHF
CDR3nt: TGTGCCAGCTCACCTTTAGGGGGGGCAGGACAGCCCCAGCATTTT

abundance: NA
v_gene: TRBV6-1
j_gene: TRBJ1-2
d_gene: NA
CDR3aa: CASDPGQPGYTF
CDR3nt: TGTGCCAGCGATCCGGGACAACCGGGCTACACCTTC

abundance: NA
v_gene: TRBV5-4
j_gene: TRBJ1-6
d_gene: NA
CDR3aa: CASSLRVLANNSPLHF
CDR3nt: TGTGCCAGCAGCTTGAGGGTTCTAGCTAATAATTCACCCCTCCACTTT

abundance: NA
v_gene: TRBV2
j_gene: TRBJ2-2
d_gene: NA
CDR3aa: CASNWGLENTGELFF
CDR3nt: TGTGCCAGCAACTGGGGACTCGAGAACACCGGGGAGCTGTTTTTT

abundance: NA
v_gene: TRBV4-3
j_gene: TRBJ2-3
d_gene: TRBD2
CDR3aa: CASSLIAGGTDTQYF
CDR3nt: TGCGCCAGCAGCCTGATAGCGGGGGGCACAGATACGCAGTATTTT

abundance: NA
v_gene: TRBV6-6
j_gene: TRBJ2-7
d_gene: NA
CDR3aa: CALGGAGEQYF
CDR3nt: TGTGCCTTAGGCGGGGCTGGCGAGCAGTACTTC

abundance: NA
v_gene: TRBV6-1
j_gene: TRBJ1-5
d_gene: NA
CDR3aa: CASSEASQGNQPQHF
CDR3nt: TGTGCCAGCAGTGAAGCGAGTCAGGGGAATCAGCCCCAGCATTTT

abundance: NA
v_gene: TRBV2
j_gene: TRBJ2-2
d_gene: NA
CDR3aa: CASNSLPMNTGELFF
CDR3nt: TGTGCCAGCAACTCCCTTCCGATGAACACCGGGGAGCTGTTTTTT

abundance: many
v_gene: TRBV6-6
j_gene: TRBJ2-1
d_gene: NA
CDR3aa: CASSYEMGSYNEQFF
CDR3nt: TGTGCCAGCAGTTACGAGATGGGCTCCTACAATGAGCAGTTCTTC

abundance: many
v_gene: TRBV5-1
j_gene: TRBJ2-1
d_gene: TRBD2
CDR3aa: CASSFGAGGVGEQFF
CDR3nt: TGCGCCAGCAGCTTTGGCGCGGGAGGCGTAGGTGAGCAGTTCTTC

abundance: once
v_gene: TRBV18
j_gene: TRBJ2-5
d_gene: NA
CDR3aa: CASSLDDRTQYF
CDR3nt: TGTGCCAGCTCGCTAGATGATCGTACCCAGTACTTC

abundance: NA
v_gene: TRBV6-5
j_gene: TRBJ1-2
d_gene: TRBD1
CDR3aa: CASRRPTGAGYTF
CDR3nt: TGTGCCAGCCGAAGACCGACAGGGGCAGGCTACACCTTC

abundance: NA
v_gene: TRBV15
j_gene: TRBJ2-3
d_gene: NA
CDR3aa: CATSGRDFNTDTQYF
CDR3nt: TGTGCCACCAGCGGCCGGGACTTCAACACAGATACGCAGTATTTT

abundance: NA
v_gene: TRBV7-9
j_gene: TRBJ1-2
d_gene: TRBD1
CDR3aa: CASSLGQGDYGYTF
CDR3nt: TGTGCCAGCAGCTTGGGACAGGGGGACTATGGCTACACCTTC

abundance: NA
v_gene: TRBV2
j_gene: TRBJ2-7
d_gene: NA
CDR3aa: CASSEDSSAYEQYF
CDR3nt: TGTGCCAGCAGTGAAGACAGCAGCGCCTACGAGCAGTACTTC

abundance: NA
v_gene: TRBV28
j_gene: TRBJ1-4
d_gene: NA
CDR3aa: CASSAHTPSTNEKLFF
CDR3nt: TGTGCCAGCAGTGCCCATACACCTTCAACTAATGAAAAACTGTTTTTT

abundance: NA
v_gene: TRBV5-4
j_gene: TRBJ2-7
d_gene: NA
CDR3aa: CASSPGGGSSYEQYF
CDR3nt: TGTGCCAGCAGCCCCGGTGGTGGAAGCTCCTACGAGCAGTACTTC

abundance: NA
v_gene: TRBV7-8
j_gene: TRBJ2-2
d_gene: NA
CDR3aa: CASSLVVRQNTGELFF
CDR3nt: TGTGCCAGCAGCTTAGTTGTGAGGCAGAACACCGGGGAGCTGTTTTTT

abundance: once
v_gene: TRBV5-4
j_gene: TRBJ1-3
d_gene: NA
CDR3aa: CASRSSGRGSGNTIYF
CDR3nt: TGTGCCAGCAGATCTTCCGGACGCGGATCTGGAAACACCATATATTTT

abundance: NA
v_gene: TRBV7-2
j_gene: TRBJ2-2
d_gene: NA
CDR3aa: CASSLAEAPNTGELFF
CDR3nt: TGTGCCAGCAGCTTAGCAGAGGCCCCGAACACCGGGGAGCTGTTTTTT

abundance: once
v_gene: TRBV7-2
j_gene: TRBJ1-3
d_gene: NA
CDR3aa: CASSFSSVPTGNTIYF
CDR3nt: TGTGCCAGCAGCTTCAGTTCAGTCCCCACTGGAAACACCATATATTTT

abundance: NA
v_gene: TRBV6-5
j_gene: TRBJ2-1
d_gene: TRBD2
CDR3aa: CASSRTSGPYNEQFF
CDR3nt: TGTGCCAGCAGCAGGACTAGCGGGCCTTACAATGAGCAGTTCTTC

abundance: NA
v_gene: TRBV11-2
j_gene: TRBJ2-3
d_gene: NA
CDR3aa: CASSTRPLADTQYF
CDR3nt: TGTGCCAGCAGCACACGCCCGCTGGCAGATACGCAGTATTTT

abundance: NA
v_gene: TRBV27
j_gene: TRBJ2-7
d_gene: NA
CDR3aa: CASSWGGGGMYEQYF
CDR3nt: TGTGCCAGCAGTTGGGGTGGAGGGGGCATGTACGAGCAGTACTTC

abundance: NA
v_gene: TRBV29-1
j_gene: TRBJ2-3
d_gene: TRBD2
CDR3aa: CSVEGGGRAPSTDTQYF
CDR3nt: TGCAGCGTTGAAGGTGGGGGGAGGGCCCCTAGCACAGATACGCAGTATTTT

abundance: NA
v_gene: TRBV18
j_gene: TRBJ2-1
d_gene: NA
CDR3aa: CASSPPLQGLFNEQFF
CDR3nt: TGTGCCAGCTCACCACCGTTGCAGGGATTGTTCAATGAGCAGTTCTTC

abundance: NA
v_gene: TRBV19
j_gene: TRBJ2-1
d_gene: NA
CDR3aa: CASRSGLSYNEQFF
CDR3nt: TGTGCCAGCAGAAGCGGGCTCTCCTACAATGAGCAGTTCTTC